This T cell receptor beta chain emerged from a study of shared clonotypes between healthy human individuals. Study details: A donor's plate count was three for CD4 naive and three for CD4 memory; CD8 naive had two and CD8 memory one.

TCRdb's table, derived via immunoSEQ multiplex PCR, lists solely in-frame clones and lacks some. The sample carries around 2.5 million clones, approximately 94% recorded once. Everyone who donated was a Caucasian adult who lived in Nashville, Tennessee. Into CD45RA+ naive and CD45RA-negative memory subsets, the CD4+ cells were split. The receptor was derived from a man aged 18 to 35 in good health. Some clones in this sample may be carry-over from other donors' samples. The sample comprised naive CD4+ T cells from PBMCs. Subset reported: CD45RA+ positively selected.

Here the CDR3 DNA reads TGTGCCACCAGCGTAGCGGGCCCAACCTACGAGCAGTACTTC. It encodes CATSVAGPTYEQYF. The chain couples TRBV15 to TRBJ2-7; 7 positions agree with TRBD2. The CDR3 covers 14 residues. Germline V gene data show CDR1 as LNHNV and CDR2 as YYDKDF (reference sequence). V lost 5 bases, J lost 2 bases, and 6 bases stayed unmatched.